This TCR beta chain was recorded in a study of blood T cells in healthy people across ages. Overall study context: Roughly one uniquely barcoded beta molecule per two T cells was captured.

The extraction recovered at least 5.5 micrograms of total RNA per sample. Sample-barcoded 5' priming and a J-beta primer mix drove a second PCR of 7 to 11 cycles. TCRdb redid the calling of the 5' RACE reads with MiXCR, one entry per CDR3 protein. The sample includes 750,000 to 850,000 distinct CDR3 sequences, more than 20% of them seen just once. The same data also went into a second study, on T cells of mothers and their children.

The sample was blood. This clonotype originated in a boy younger than 18 in good health.

The CDR3 coding sequence is TGTGCCAGCAGTTCGGTAGGGGGAGACTACGAGCAGTACTTC. Residues: CASSSVGGDYEQYF. This chain joins TRBV11-2 and TRBJ2-7, with TRBD1 as a possible D gene (6 bases). Germline CDR1 is SGHAT and CDR2 is FQNNGV. The V end lost 6 bases, the J end lost 3 bases, and 15 bases lay between the germline ends. This CDR3 has 14 residues.